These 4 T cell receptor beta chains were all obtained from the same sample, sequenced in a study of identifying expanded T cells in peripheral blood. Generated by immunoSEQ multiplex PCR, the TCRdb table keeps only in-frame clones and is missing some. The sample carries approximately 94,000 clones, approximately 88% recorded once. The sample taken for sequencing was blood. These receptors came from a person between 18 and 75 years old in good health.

The CDR3 DNA sequence: TGTGCCAGCAGTGTCGACGGATACACTGAAGCTTTCTTT. It yields the protein CASSVDGYTEAFF. The chain combines TRBV2 with TRBJ1-1; the D is unclear. From germline, CDR1 is SNHLY and CDR2 FYNNEI. The V gene lost 4 bases and the J gene lost 3 bases, with 9 bases spanning the gap. The length of the CDR3 is 13 residues.

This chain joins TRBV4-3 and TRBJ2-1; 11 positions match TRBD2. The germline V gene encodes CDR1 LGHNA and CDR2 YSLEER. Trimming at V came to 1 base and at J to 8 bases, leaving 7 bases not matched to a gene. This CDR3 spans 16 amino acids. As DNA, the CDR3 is TGCGCCAGCAGCCAAGTAGTACTAGCGGGAGTATATGAGCAGTTCTTC. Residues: CASSQVVLAGVYEQFF.

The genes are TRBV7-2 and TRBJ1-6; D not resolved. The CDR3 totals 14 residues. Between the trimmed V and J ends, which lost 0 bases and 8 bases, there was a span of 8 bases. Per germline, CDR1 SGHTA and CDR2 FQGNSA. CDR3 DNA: TGTGCCAGCAGCTTAGCCGCGGAATATTCACCCCTCCACTTT. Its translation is CASSLAAEYSPLHF.

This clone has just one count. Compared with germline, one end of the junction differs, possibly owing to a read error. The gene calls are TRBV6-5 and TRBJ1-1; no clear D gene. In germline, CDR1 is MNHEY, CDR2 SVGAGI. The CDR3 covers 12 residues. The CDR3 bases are TGTGCCATCAGTGGGCAGAACACTGAAGCTTTCTTT. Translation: CAISGQNTEAFF.